Sequencing of this TCR beta chain was carried out in a study of blood T cell repertoires in COVID-19. Across the whole study: Samples came from the United States, Italy and Spain, spanning acute and convalescent COVID-19. PBMCs, B-cell-depleted T cells, or T cells provided the cDNA or gDNA that made up the material.

Original processing methods: Amplification of reference gene primers provided the estimated nucleated cell counts. Using immunoSEQ multiplex PCR, the repertoire was profiled, and TCRdb retains in-frame clones only, with some absent. V, J and clone size are taken as reported in that table, and D and trimming were inferred from the DNA itself. The data hold about 200,000 clones, with roughly nine tenths observed a single time. This TCR was sampled from a woman aged 70 to 79 with acute or convalescent COVID-19. What was sequenced was peripheral blood.

The CDR3 sequence is CASIRDRVVQTQYF. CDR3 nucleotides: TGTGCCAGCATCCGGGACAGGGTTGTGCAGACCCAGTACTTC. This chain uses TRBV28 with TRBJ2-5; 9 bases match TRBD1. The V and J ends lost 7 bases and 6 bases, in that order; junction bases with no gene match: 9. The germline CDR1 and CDR2 sequences are MDHEN and SYDVKM. This CDR3 has 14 residues.